The source of this T cell receptor (beta chain) is a study of cytomegalovirus exposure and HLA in healthy donors (dated by TCRdb to between 2016 and 2019). At the level of the whole study: An earlier analysis of some 600 of the donors reported roughly 300 Gb of sequence data and 117 million unique TCR beta sequences obtained from around 170 million T cells. Approximately 300 gigabases of sequencing data and around 85 million unique TCR sequences made up an early release that covered around 640 HLA-typed donors. In an earlier analysis of more than 550 of the donors, high-throughput TCR beta sequencing was used to judge whether each TCR beta V gene segment behaved as functional or pseudogenic. In a later genetic analysis, genome-wide SNP genotypes for about three fifths of the roughly 670 donors were used, and that subset was treated as a discovery cohort. Across about 370 genotyped donors of the cohort, an average of about 240,000 unique TCR beta nucleotide sequences per donor were sequenced, and approximately 19% of those sequences were non-productive. High-throughput TCR immunosequencing, statistical association of individual TCRs with disease status, and machine learning were combined to predict cytomegalovirus infection status. The T cell repertoires of 666 subjects were profiled by immunosequencing and related to cytomegalovirus serostatus. A later analysis re-examined previously published TCR beta repertoires from roughly 720 donors and added high-resolution HLA genotyping to investigate patterns of TCR occurrence. Typing coverage varied by locus: roughly 629-640 donors for A, B, C, DRB1 and DQB1; approximately 560 for DQA1; about 600 for DPA1; approximately 450 for DPB1. Roughly 5 DR-DQ haplotypes were handled as single units for association and clustering, since linkage in the cohort was strong. The later analysis used no new phenotypic data to find candidate immune exposures, relying instead on TCR beta sequences and their occurrence across donors. Class I and class II HLA loci were covered by the typing at four-digit resolution. In addition to the first cohort of approximately 670 subjects, a separate validation cohort of under 150 different subjects was used. The study aimed to test whether cataloging public T cell receptors could reveal signatures of past pathogen exposure. Of the 350 to 450 genotyped donors, around 81% fell in the genetic ancestry cluster associated with self-reported Caucasian donors. Every repertoire in the discovery cohort had been generated on one and the same sequencing platform. Alongside the repertoire data, information on donor age, sex, ethnicity and CMV serostatus was compiled. Results and caveats for the whole study, not just this receptor: A further reported finding was that TCR beta sequences accurately predicted the HLA-A and HLA-B alleles for most subjects in the first cohort. Most TCR sequences were seen in very few donors, while some public TCRs were found in many individuals. This cohort had only TCR beta chains sequenced, and the lack of alpha or paired-chain data limited which features could be detected. Compared with equally common non-associated chains, HLA-associated TCR beta chains in a later analysis were more clonally expanded and had lower generation probabilities. A cluster of highly shared sequence variants was judged likely to be a technical artifact of the sequencing pipeline. Some IMGT-functional V segments, including TRBV6-2 and TRBV6-3, could not be distinguished by the 87-base-pair reads and were therefore excluded. Presence/absence analyses assumed roughly uniform sequencing depth across donors, an assumption that may not hold. Linkage disequilibrium might explain the correlated functional status among segregating V segments, but an unknown experimental factor could not be ruled out. An association between a missense DCLRE1C variant and V-gene and J-gene trimming of TCR beta chains was found in a later genetic analysis and replicated in an independent cohort. Because counts were too low, 15 to 20 rarely observed V segments, including chromosome 9 orphons, were left out of the earlier analysis of a few hundred of the donors. In a later genetic analysis, fewer N-insertions in productive TCRs were reported among donors in an Asian-associated ancestry cluster than the 666-donor mean. CMV serostatus was the only immune exposure information available for the cohort. A later analysis found that most CMV-associated TCR beta chains appeared HLA-restricted, with HLA associations seemingly driven largely by CMV exposure. In vitro tests confirmed that a few of the cytomegalovirus-associated TCR beta chains recognize cytomegalovirus antigens. A later analysis found that TCR association rates varied across HLA loci, with DRB1 alleles showing the most associated TCRs and HLA-C alleles the fewest. HLA typing was unavailable for some donors at each locus, so association tests used only the typed subset. Strong co-occurrence of HLA alleles, especially DR and DQ, made assigning TCR associations to individual alleles difficult. The classifier was reported to diagnose cytomegalovirus status with high specificity and sensitivity in both the original cohort and the validation cohort. In the study, 150 to 200 TCR beta chains were listed as associated with cytomegalovirus. Broadly in line with IMGT annotations, most TCR beta V segments showed up in productive rearrangements about 87% or about 30% of the time in an earlier analysis of 587 of the donors. The authors suggested that the approach could potentially be extended to other disease states and immunological phenotypes. Several of the top co-occurrence clusters appeared to be linked to parvovirus B19, influenza, CMV and Epstein-Barr virus, according to a later analysis. In a later analysis, around 15,000 TCR beta sequences were associated with specific HLA alleles at a false discovery rate of 0.05.

Unmatched junction bases come to 11, with V trimmed by 5 bases and J by 6 bases. Looking up the germline V gene yields CDR1 MDHEN and CDR2 SYDVKM. Taken from cysteine to phenylalanine, the CDR3 has 16 residues. Just the 48-base CDR3 DNA is kept, in frame starting at base 1. The cohort was made up of about 610 healthy bone marrow donors. Cohort members were all nominally healthy when sampled, although unrecorded immune exposures were likely present. The donor was CMV seronegative and belonged to the group of under 400 seronegative cohort members. A peripheral blood sample was provided by each donor, and peripheral blood mononuclear cells were used for TCR beta sequencing. The Qiagen DNeasy Blood Extraction Kit was used to extract genomic DNA from the blood cell samples. Turning to this clone: Its antigen is not yet known. No base quality values were provided; no much bigger clone lies one nucleotide off.

To prepare the library, the immunoSEQ multiplex PCR assay was applied. For the multiplex PCR, a mixture combining 60 forward primers for TCR Vbeta segments and 13 reverse primers for TCR Jbeta segments was used. Amplification of the CDR3 region of rearranged TCR beta genes was performed with a multiplex PCR assay on genomic DNA. The Illumina HiSeq System was used to sequence the amplified TCR beta libraries as 87-base-pair reads. In the source study's methods: Across the 666 repertoires, a later analysis counted 80 million or so unique TCR beta chains, some 11 million of which were shared by at least two donors. To remove PCR and sequencing errors, raw reads were error-corrected and collapsed into unique sequences using a nearest-neighbor algorithm that merged closely related sequences. V, D and J gene segments were assigned by aligning CDR3 sequences to IMGT reference sequences. Each retained sequence needed at least a six-nucleotide match to both a V gene segment and a J gene segment. Rearrangements were called productive when the CDR3 lacked stop codons and stayed in frame with V and J; all others were non-productive. Following IMGT convention, CDR3 was defined as the stretch from the second conserved V-encoded cysteine up to the conserved J-encoded phenylalanine. The earlier analysis of about 570 of the donors excluded any sequence lacking an unambiguous match to a single V gene segment. In an earlier analysis of around 600 of the donors, V segments were called functional above 56.7% productive rearrangements and were called segregating when the between-donor standard deviation exceeded 5%. A statistical classification framework was built for diagnosing cytomegalovirus status from the catalog of TCR beta chain sequences. In a later analysis, V and J genes were assigned by comparing TCR nucleotide sequences against IMGT/GENE-DB human TR gene sequences. The TCRdist pipeline was used in a later analysis to assign CDR3 sequences and most-parsimonious VDJ recombination scenarios. A later analysis defined each TCR beta chain by its CDR3 amino acid sequence plus V-gene family, and excluded reads lacking a unique V-gene family. To address suspected cross-contamination and a sequencing artifact, a later analysis removed approximately 600 highly shared, low-generation-probability nucleotide sequences. For each public chain, a later analysis derived a clonal expansion index from normalized ranks of inferred template counts within each repertoire. Generation probabilities in a later analysis came from a VDJ recombination model fitted to out-of-frame rearrangements, and those results were checked against IGoR. Hypergeometric tests were used in a later analysis to score TCR-TCR, TCR-HLA and TCR-CMV co-occurrence, with a repertoire-size bias correction applied to the TCR pairs. A later analysis estimated false discovery rates by permuting HLA or CMV assignments 20 times. A later analysis grouped co-occurring TCRs with DBSCAN, adding TCRdist sequence similarity when clustering within HLA-allele-positive subsets. Co-occurrence clustering excluded repertoires with fewer than 30,000 or more than 120,000 public chains, plus five with anomalous nucleotide sharing. TCRdb stores this immuneACCESS table with in-frame sequences only. Part of the clones is absent; in the studies checked, under half of the shortfall reflects unresolved V genes, and no reason is known for the rest. D and trimming were read from the DNA, whereas the V and J calls and clone size are those reported in that table. A total of about 110,000 clones appear in this sample, 70% to 90% of them only once. About 1.7% of the sample is in the top ten clones.

The origin of this receptor is a man aged 35-49 years in good health and CMV-seronegative. The chain was built from TRBV28 and TRBJ2-1, with 9 bases matching TRBD1. The sequenced sample consisted of PBMCs. The nucleotide sequence reads TGTGCCAGCAGTCCTCCAAGTGGGACAGGGATCAATGAGCAGTTCTTC. This codes for CASSPPSGTGINEQFF. The variable domain in full, with residues beyond the CDR3 obtained from the reference TRBV28 and TRBJ2-1 genes, is DVKVTQSSRYLVKRTGEKVFLECVQDMDHENMFWYRQDPGLGLRLIYFSYDVKMKEKGDIPEGYSVSREKKERFSLILESASTNQTSMYLCASSPPSGTGINEQFFGPGTRLTVL.